This T cell receptor (beta chain) appears in the sequencing data of a study of shared T cell receptors in the human thymus. Profiling relied on immunoSEQ multiplex PCR, and the TCRdb table lists in-frame clones only, not all of them. Altogether roughly 410,000 clones are present, 85% to 95% being singletons, with the ten largest covering 0.02%. Germline V gene sequence: CDR1 SQVTM, CDR2 ANQGSEA. The V end lost 6 bases, the J end lost 6 bases, and 12 bases lay between the germline ends. CDR3 size: 11 residues. The V and J genes are TRBV29-1 and TRBJ2-7; D gene ambiguous. Sequencing was done on a sample of thymocytes. The receptor comes from a human donor. In DNA form, the CDR3 reads TGCAGCGTGATCGAGCACCGCGAGCAGTACTTC. Protein: CSVIEHREQYF.